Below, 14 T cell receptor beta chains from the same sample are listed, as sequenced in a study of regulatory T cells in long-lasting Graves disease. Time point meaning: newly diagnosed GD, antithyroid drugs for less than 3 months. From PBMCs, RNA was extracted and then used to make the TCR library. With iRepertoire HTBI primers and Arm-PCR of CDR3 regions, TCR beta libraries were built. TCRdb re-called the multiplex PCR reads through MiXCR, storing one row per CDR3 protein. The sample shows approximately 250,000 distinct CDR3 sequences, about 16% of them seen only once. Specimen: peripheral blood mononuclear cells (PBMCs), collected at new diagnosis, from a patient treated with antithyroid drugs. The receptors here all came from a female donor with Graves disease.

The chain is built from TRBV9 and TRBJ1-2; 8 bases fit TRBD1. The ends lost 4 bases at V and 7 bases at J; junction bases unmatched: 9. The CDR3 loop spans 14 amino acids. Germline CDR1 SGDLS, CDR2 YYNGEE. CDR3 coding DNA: TGTGCCAGCAGCACCACGGGACAGGACATTGGCTACACCTTC. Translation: CASSTTGQDIGYTF. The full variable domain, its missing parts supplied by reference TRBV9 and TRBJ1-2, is DSGVTQTPKHLITATGQRVTLRCSPRSGDLSVYWYQQSLDQGLQFLIQYYNGEERAKGNILERFSAQQFPDLHSELNLSSLELGDSALYFCASSTTGQDIGYTFGSGTRLTVV.

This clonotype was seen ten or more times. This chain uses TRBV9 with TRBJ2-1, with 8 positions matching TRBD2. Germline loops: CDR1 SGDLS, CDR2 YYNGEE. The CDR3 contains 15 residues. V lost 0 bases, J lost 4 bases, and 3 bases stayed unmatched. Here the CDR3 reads CASSVVREDYNEQFF. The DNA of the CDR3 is TGTGCCAGCAGCGTAGTGCGGGAGGATTACAATGAGCAGTTCTTC.

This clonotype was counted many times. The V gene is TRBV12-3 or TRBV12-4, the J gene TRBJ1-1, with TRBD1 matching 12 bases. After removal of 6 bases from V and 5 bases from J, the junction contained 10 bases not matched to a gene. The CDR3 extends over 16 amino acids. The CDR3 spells CASSPGTGGGVTEAFF. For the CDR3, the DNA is TGTGCCAGCAGCCCTGGGACAGGGGGCGGGGTGACTGAAGCTTTCTTT.

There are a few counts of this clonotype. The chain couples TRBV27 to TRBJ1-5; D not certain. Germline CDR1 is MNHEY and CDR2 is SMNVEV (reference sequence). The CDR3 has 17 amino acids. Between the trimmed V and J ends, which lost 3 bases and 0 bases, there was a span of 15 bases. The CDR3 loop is CASSFPFVIYSNQPQHF. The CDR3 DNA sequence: TGTGCCAGCAGTTTTCCCTTTGTGATCTATAGCAATCAGCCCCAGCATTTT.

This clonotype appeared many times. The CDR3 sequence is CASSRGTGVYEQYF. CDR3 sequence (DNA): TGTGCCAGCAGCCGGGGGACAGGGGTCTACGAGCAGTACTTC. This rearrangement joins TRBV3-1 to TRBJ2-7, with 10 bases that match TRBD1. Germline V CDR1 and CDR2: LGHDT, YNNKEL (reference sequence). J was trimmed by 3 bases and V by 4 bases; bases with no gene match: 3. The CDR3 runs 14 residues.

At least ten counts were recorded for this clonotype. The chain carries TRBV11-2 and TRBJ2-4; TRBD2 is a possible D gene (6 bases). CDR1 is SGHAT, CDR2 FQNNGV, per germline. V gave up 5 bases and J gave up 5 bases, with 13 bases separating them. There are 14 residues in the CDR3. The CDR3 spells CASSQDRGENIQYF. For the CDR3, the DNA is TGTGCCAGCAGCCAAGACCGCGGGGAAAACATTCAGTACTTC.

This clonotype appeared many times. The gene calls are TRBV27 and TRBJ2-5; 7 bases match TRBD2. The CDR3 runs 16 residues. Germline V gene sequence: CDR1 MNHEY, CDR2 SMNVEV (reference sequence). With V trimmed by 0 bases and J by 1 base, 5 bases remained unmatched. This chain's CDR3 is CASSLSPRGSQETQYF. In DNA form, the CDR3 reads TGTGCCAGCAGTTTATCGCCTCGCGGGAGCCAAGAGACCCAGTACTTC.

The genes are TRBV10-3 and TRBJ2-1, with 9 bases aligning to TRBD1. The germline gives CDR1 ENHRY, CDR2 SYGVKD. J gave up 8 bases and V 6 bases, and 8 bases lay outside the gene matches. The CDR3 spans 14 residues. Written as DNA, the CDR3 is TGTGCCATCAGCCCCGGGACAGGGATCGATGAGCAGTTCTTC. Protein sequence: CAISPGTGIDEQFF.

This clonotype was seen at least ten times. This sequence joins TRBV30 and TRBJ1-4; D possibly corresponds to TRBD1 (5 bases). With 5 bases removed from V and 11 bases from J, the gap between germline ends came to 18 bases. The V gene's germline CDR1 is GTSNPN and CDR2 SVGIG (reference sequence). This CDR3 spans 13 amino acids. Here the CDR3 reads CAWAGRDLGKLFF. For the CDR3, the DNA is TGTGCCTGGGCGGGGAGGGACCTCGGGAAACTGTTTTTT.

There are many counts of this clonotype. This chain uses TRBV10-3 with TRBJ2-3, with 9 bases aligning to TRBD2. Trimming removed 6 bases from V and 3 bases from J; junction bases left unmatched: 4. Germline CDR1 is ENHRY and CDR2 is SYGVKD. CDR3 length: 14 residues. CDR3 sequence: CAISLAGETDTQYF. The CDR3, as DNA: TGTGCCATCAGCTTAGCGGGAGAGACAGATACGCAGTATTTT.

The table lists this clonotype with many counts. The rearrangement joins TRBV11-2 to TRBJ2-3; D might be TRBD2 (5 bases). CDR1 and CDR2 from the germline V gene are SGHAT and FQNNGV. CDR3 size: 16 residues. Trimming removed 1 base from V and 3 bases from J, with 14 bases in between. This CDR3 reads CASSLVTGSGTDTQYF. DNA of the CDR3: TGTGCCAGCAGCTTAGTTACGGGATCGGGAACAGATACGCAGTATTTT.

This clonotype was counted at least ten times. The CDR3, as DNA: TGTGCCAGCAGGGCCCGGGGGAATTCACCCCTCCACTTT. It is translated as CASRARGNSPLHF. The J gene is TRBJ1-6, the V gene TRBV12-3 or TRBV12-4, with D possibly TRBD1 on 5 matching bases. The CDR3 runs 13 residues. V was trimmed by 6 bases and J by 7 bases, leaving 10 bases between them.

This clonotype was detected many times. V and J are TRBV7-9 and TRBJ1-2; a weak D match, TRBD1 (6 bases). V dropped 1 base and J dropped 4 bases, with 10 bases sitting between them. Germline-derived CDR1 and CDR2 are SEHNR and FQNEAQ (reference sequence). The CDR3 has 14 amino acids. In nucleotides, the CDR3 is TGTGCCAGCAGCTTAGGACAGGTCCGCTATGGCTACACCTTC. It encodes CASSLGQVRYGYTF. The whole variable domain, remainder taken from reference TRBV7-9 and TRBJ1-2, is DTGVSQNPRHKITKRGQNVTFRCDPISEHNRLYWYRQTLGQGPEFLTYFQNEAQLEKSRLLSDRFSAERPKGSFSTLEIQRTEQGDSAMYLCASSLGQVRYGYTFGSGTRLTVV.

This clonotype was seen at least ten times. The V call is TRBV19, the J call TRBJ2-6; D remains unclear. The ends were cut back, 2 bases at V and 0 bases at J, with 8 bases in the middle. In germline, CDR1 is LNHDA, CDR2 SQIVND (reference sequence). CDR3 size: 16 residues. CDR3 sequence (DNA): TGTGCCAGTAGTATATCGACGCCCTCTGGGGCCAACGTCCTGACTTTC. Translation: CASSISTPSGANVLTF.